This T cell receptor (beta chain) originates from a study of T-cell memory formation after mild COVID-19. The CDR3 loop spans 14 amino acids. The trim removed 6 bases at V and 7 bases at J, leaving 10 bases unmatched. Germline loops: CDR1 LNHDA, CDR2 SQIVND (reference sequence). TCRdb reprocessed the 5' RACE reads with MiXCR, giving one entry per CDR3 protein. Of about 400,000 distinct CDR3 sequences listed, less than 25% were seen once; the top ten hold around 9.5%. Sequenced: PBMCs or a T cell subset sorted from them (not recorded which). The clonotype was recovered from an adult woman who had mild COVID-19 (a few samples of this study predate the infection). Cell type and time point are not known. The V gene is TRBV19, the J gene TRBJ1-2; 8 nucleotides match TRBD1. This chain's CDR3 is CASRGQGALRGYTF. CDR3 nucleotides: TGTGCCAGTAGGGGTCAGGGGGCGCTTCGTGGCTACACCTTC.